Listed below are T cell receptor beta chains from one sample, sequenced in a study of blood T cell repertoires in COVID-19. Clones were read by immunoSEQ multiplex PCR, and TCRdb kept only the in-frame ones, dropping some. The sample carries approximately 290,000 clones, about 93% recorded once. Sequenced sample: PBMCs or T cells enriched from blood (not recorded which). These receptors were collected from a woman younger than 45 who had recovered from COVID-19. Each CDR3 is given with its conserved first and last residue. Each record gives: CDR3 protein, CDR3 DNA, clone size, CDR3 length, V gene, J gene, D gene. A D gene is named only where the DNA matches it firmly. Some rows mark clone size as missing; the rest say once, few, many or name a class of expanded clone.

CAWSRGGGEKLFF,TGTGCCTGGAGTAGAGGGGGGGGTGAAAAACTGTTTTTT,.,13,TRBV30,TRBJ1-4,.
CASSQDTLQGISGNTIYF,TGCGCCAGCAGCCAAGATACCCTACAGGGTATCTCTGGAAACACCATATATTTT,.,18,TRBV4-1,TRBJ1-3,.
CACLRGGETQYF,TGTGCCTGTCTGCGGGGAGGAGAGACCCAGTACTTC,.,12,TRBV30,TRBJ2-5,.
CASSKEGETQYF,TGTGCCAGCAGCAAGGAGGGGGAGACCCAGTACTTC,.,12,TRBV21-1,TRBJ2-5,.
CSGGNVGQPQHF,TGCAGCGGGGGAAACGTCGGTCAGCCCCAGCATTTT,.,12,TRBV29-1,TRBJ1-5,.
CASSLVQGAGELFF,TGCGCCAGCAGCTTGGTCCAGGGGGCCGGGGAGCTGTTTTTT,.,14,TRBV5-1,TRBJ2-2,TRBD1
CASSLVAGPAYEQYF,TGTGCCAGCAGCTTGGTAGCGGGTCCAGCCTACGAGCAGTACTTC,.,15,TRBV11-2,TRBJ2-7,TRBD2
CASSPSGRADEQFF,TGTGCCAGCAGCCCCTCCGGGAGGGCCGATGAGCAGTTCTTC,.,14,TRBV7-3,TRBJ2-1,TRBD2
CASSFLRGADTQYF,TGTGCCAGCAGTTTCCTCCGGGGGGCGGATACGCAGTATTTT,.,14,TRBV6-5,TRBJ2-3,.
CASSYVTGKTYNEQFF,TGTGCCAGCAGTTACGTGACAGGTAAAACCTACAATGAGCAGTTCTTC,.,16,TRBV6-2/TRBV6-3,TRBJ2-1,.
CASSLLENTEAFF,TGTGCCAGCAGTTTATTAGAAAACACTGAAGCTTTCTTT,.,13,TRBV28,TRBJ1-1,.
CAWSVGASDTQYF,TGTGCCTGGAGTGTTGGGGCTTCAGATACGCAGTATTTT,.,13,TRBV30,TRBJ2-3,.
CATSDPGLARTGELFF,TGTGCCACCAGTGATCCGGGACTAGCAAGGACCGGGGAGCTGTTTTTT,.,16,TRBV24-1,TRBJ2-2,TRBD2
CSASRTSGRGETQYF,TGCAGTGCTAGTCGGACTAGCGGGAGAGGAGAGACCCAGTACTTC,.,15,TRBV20-1,TRBJ2-5,TRBD2
CASSSGGTGVTDTQYF,TGCGCCAGCAGCTCAGGAGGGACAGGGGTAACAGATACGCAGTATTTT,.,16,TRBV5-1,TRBJ2-3,TRBD1
CASSKEADSQETQYF,TGTGCCAGCAGCAAAGAAGCAGACTCACAAGAGACCCAGTACTTC,.,15,TRBV21-1,TRBJ2-5,.
CASSSPGGRNEKLFF,TGTGCCAGCAGCTCCCCCGGGGGGCGCAACGAAAAACTGTTTTTT,once,15,TRBV5-8,TRBJ1-4,.
CASSQGWGGVNTEAFF,TGTGCCAGCAGCCAAGGGTGGGGGGGCGTGAACACTGAAGCTTTCTTT,.,16,TRBV3-1/TRBV3-2,TRBJ1-1,.
CASSLNRGAGNTIYF,TGTGCCAGCAGCCTCAACCGGGGGGCGGGAAACACCATATATTTT,.,15,TRBV13,TRBJ1-3,.
CAWSVGTGSGGAYGYTF,TGTGCCTGGAGTGTCGGGACAGGGTCCGGCGGCGCCTATGGCTACACCTTC,.,17,TRBV30,TRBJ1-2,TRBD1
CASMTGASNQPQHF,TGTGCCAGCATGACAGGTGCTAGCAATCAGCCCCAGCATTTT,.,14,TRBV2,TRBJ1-5,.
CASSLSGTGGGTEAFF,TGTGCCAGCAGCTTATCCGGGACAGGGGGGGGCACTGAAGCTTTCTTT,.,16,TRBV7-2,TRBJ1-1,TRBD1
CASSPDGGHLRTGELFF,TGTGCCAGCTCACCAGATGGAGGCCACCTACGCACCGGGGAGCTGTTTTTT,.,17,TRBV18,TRBJ2-2,.
CASSETGQGYDEQYF,TGTGCCAGCAGTGAAACGGGTCAGGGGTACGACGAGCAGTACTTC,once,15,TRBV2,TRBJ2-7,.
CASRTSGSFTDTQYF,TGTGCCAGCCGGACTAGCGGGAGTTTCACAGATACGCAGTATTTT,.,15,TRBV18,TRBJ2-3,TRBD2
CASSPRQGAANSPLHF,TGTGCCAGCAGCCCCCGACAGGGGGCGGCTAATTCACCCCTCCACTTT,.,16,TRBV7-2,TRBJ1-6,TRBD1
CASSYSKGAGNTIYF,TGTGCCAGCAGTTACTCGAAAGGAGCTGGAAACACCATATATTTT,.,15,TRBV6-5,TRBJ1-3,.
CASSLADTSTDTQYF,TGTGCCAGCAGCTTAGCTGACACCAGCACAGATACGCAGTATTTT,.,15,TRBV7-6,TRBJ2-3,.
CASSTRTDTQNQPQHF,TGTGCCAGTAGTACCCGGACTGACACGCAAAATCAGCCCCAGCATTTT,.,16,TRBV19,TRBJ1-5,.
CASTGTRGTDTQYF,TGTGCCAGCACCGGGACTAGGGGCACAGATACGCAGTATTTT,once,14,TRBV9,TRBJ2-3,TRBD2
CASKGDGAKNIQYF,TGCGCCAGCAAAGGTGACGGGGCCAAAAACATTCAGTACTTC,.,14,TRBV5-1,TRBJ2-4,.
CASSFGGDTEAFF,TGTGCCAGCAGCTTCGGGGGGGACACTGAAGCTTTCTTT,.,13,TRBV9,TRBJ1-1,.
CASSIGREVAYEQYF,TGTGCCAGTAGTATCGGGCGGGAGGTTGCCTACGAGCAGTACTTC,.,15,TRBV19,TRBJ2-7,TRBD2
CASSLSRPDEKLFF,TGTGCCAGCAGTTTATCGCGGCCAGATGAAAAACTGTTTTTT,.,14,TRBV28,TRBJ1-4,.
CASSHSETQYF,TGTGCCAGCAGCCACTCGGAGACCCAGTACTTC,.,11,TRBV7-2,TRBJ2-5,.
CASSQGLAGGGWETQYF,TGTGCCAGCAGCCAGGGACTAGCGGGAGGTGGGTGGGAGACCCAGTACTTC,.,17,TRBV5-4,TRBJ2-5,TRBD2
CASSISLAGHSYNEQFF,TGTGCCAGTAGTATTTCACTAGCGGGGCACTCCTACAATGAGCAGTTCTTC,.,17,TRBV19,TRBJ2-1,TRBD2
CASSISGLAGVGSYEQYF,TGTGCCAGTAGTATTTCGGGACTAGCGGGAGTGGGATCCTACGAGCAGTACTTC,.,18,TRBV19,TRBJ2-7,TRBD2
CAWSVQGVLSNQPQHF,TGTGCCTGGAGTGTACAGGGGGTCCTTAGCAATCAGCCCCAGCATTTT,once,16,TRBV30,TRBJ1-5,TRBD1
CASSLQGDLADTQYF,TGTGCCAGCAGTTTACAGGGGGACCTCGCAGATACGCAGTATTTT,.,15,TRBV27,TRBJ2-3,TRBD1
CAWSVWQGGNSPLHF,TGTGCCTGGAGTGTTTGGCAGGGAGGAAATTCACCCCTCCACTTT,once,15,TRBV30,TRBJ1-6,.
CASRKDRDSPLHF,TGCGCCAGCAGGAAGGACAGGGATTCACCCCTCCACTTT,.,13,TRBV5-1,TRBJ1-6,TRBD1
CSASSRGYNEQFF,TGCAGTGCTAGTTCCCGAGGGTACAATGAGCAGTTCTTC,.,13,TRBV20-1,TRBJ2-1,.
CASSPSSDPYEQYF,TGTGCCAGCAGCCCCTCTAGCGACCCCTACGAGCAGTACTTC,.,14,TRBV9,TRBJ2-7,.
CASSPGLNTGELFF,TGTGCCAGCTCACCAGGGCTTAACACCGGGGAGCTGTTTTTT,.,14,TRBV18,TRBJ2-2,.
CASSPGFLTRVYEQYF,TGTGCCAGCAGCCCCGGGTTCCTCACCAGGGTTTACGAGCAGTACTTC,.,16,TRBV9,TRBJ2-7,.
CASSLLQGQTGELFF,TGTGCCAGCAGCTTATTACAGGGACAAACCGGGGAGCTGTTTTTT,once,15,TRBV7-9,TRBJ2-2,.
CASSLTDSNTGELFF,TGTGCCAGCAGTCTGACAGACTCGAACACCGGGGAGCTGTTTTTT,few,15,TRBV6-4,TRBJ2-2,.
CATSDPRVNNERQFF,TGTGCCACCAGTGACCCCAGGGTAAACAATGAGCGGCAGTTCTTC,.,15,TRBV24-1,TRBJ2-1,.
CASSFGQGYQPQHF,TGTGCCAGCAGCTTCGGACAGGGGTATCAGCCCCAGCATTTT,once,14,TRBV7-9,TRBJ1-5,TRBD1
CASRGTGRNYEQYF,TGTGCCAGCAGGGGGACAGGGAGGAATTACGAGCAGTACTTC,.,14,TRBV2,TRBJ2-7,TRBD1
CASSLGLAGGPPRLATDTQYF,TGCGCCAGCAGCCTGGGACTAGCGGGAGGACCGCCCCGGCTGGCCACAGATACGCAGTATTTT,.,21,TRBV5-1,TRBJ2-3,TRBD2